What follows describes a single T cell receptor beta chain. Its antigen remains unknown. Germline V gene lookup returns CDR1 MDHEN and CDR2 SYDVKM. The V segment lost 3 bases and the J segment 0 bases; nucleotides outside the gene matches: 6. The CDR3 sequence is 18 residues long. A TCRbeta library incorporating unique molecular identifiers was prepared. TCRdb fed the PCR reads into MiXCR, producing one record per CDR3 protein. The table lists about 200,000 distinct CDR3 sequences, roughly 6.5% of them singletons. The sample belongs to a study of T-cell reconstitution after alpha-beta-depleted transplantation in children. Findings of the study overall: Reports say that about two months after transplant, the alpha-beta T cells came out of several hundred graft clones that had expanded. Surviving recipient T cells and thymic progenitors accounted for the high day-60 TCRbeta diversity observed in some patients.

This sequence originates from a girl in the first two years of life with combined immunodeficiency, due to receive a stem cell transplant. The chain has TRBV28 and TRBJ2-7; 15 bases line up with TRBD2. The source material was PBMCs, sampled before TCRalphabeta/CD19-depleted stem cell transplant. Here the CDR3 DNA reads TGTGCCAGCAGTTTTGGGACTAGCGGGAGGATTAGCTCCTACGAGCAGTACTTC. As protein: CASSFGTSGRISSYEQYF.